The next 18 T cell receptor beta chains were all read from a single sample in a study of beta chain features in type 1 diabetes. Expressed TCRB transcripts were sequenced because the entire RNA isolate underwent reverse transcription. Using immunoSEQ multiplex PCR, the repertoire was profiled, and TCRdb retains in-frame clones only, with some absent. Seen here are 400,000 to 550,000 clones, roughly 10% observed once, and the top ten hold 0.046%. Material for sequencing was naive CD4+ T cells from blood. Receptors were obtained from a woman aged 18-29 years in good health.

This CDR3 is CAWSVNGAAYGYTF. CDR3 bases: TGTGCCTGGAGTGTAAATGGGGCGGCCTATGGCTACACCTTC. The chain links TRBV30 to TRBJ1-2; tentative D call: TRBD1 (5 bases). V was clipped by 0 bases and J by 4 bases, with 12 bases between them. Germline-derived CDR1 and CDR2 are GTSNPN and SVGIG (reference sequence). CDR3 size: 14 residues.

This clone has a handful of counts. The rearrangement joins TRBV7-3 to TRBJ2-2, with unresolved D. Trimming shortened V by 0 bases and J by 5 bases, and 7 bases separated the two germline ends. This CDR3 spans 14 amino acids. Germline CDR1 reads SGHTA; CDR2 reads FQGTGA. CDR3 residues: CASSLTSVTGELFF. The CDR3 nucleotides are TGTGCCAGCAGCTTAACATCCGTAACCGGGGAGCTGTTTTTT.

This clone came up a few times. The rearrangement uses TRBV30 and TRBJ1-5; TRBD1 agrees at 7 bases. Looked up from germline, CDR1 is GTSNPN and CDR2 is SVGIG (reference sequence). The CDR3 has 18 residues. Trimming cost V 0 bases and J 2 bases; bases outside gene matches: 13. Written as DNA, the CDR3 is TGTGCCTGGAGTGTACCTCACTCGACAGGGCGCGGCAATCAGCCCCAGCATTTT. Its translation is CAWSVPHSTGRGNQPQHF.

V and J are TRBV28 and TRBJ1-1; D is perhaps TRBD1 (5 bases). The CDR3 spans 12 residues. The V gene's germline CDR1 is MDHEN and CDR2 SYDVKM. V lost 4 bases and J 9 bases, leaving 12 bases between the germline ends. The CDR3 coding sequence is TGTGCCAGCAGTTCTAGACAGCCAAAAGCTTTCTTT. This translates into CASSSRQPKAFF.

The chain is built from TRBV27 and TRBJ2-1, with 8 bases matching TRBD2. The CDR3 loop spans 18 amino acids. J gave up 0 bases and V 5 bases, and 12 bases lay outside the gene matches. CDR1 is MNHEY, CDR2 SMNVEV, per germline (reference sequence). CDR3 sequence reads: CASSIASGRRVSYNEQFF. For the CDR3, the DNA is TGTGCCAGCAGTATCGCGAGCGGGAGACGAGTCTCCTACAATGAGCAGTTCTTC.

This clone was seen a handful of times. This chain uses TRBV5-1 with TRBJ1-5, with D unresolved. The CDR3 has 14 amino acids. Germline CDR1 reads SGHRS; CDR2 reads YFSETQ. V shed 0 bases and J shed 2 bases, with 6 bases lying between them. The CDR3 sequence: CASSLGDGNQPQHF. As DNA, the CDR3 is TGCGCCAGCAGCTTGGGGGATGGCAATCAGCCCCAGCATTTT.

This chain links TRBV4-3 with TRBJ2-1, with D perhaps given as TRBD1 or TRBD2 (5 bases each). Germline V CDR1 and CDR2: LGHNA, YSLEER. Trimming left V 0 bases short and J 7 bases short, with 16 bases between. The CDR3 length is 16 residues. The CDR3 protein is CASSQDNGAGRNEQFF. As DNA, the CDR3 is TGCGCCAGCAGCCAAGATAACGGGGCAGGGCGGAATGAGCAGTTCTTC.

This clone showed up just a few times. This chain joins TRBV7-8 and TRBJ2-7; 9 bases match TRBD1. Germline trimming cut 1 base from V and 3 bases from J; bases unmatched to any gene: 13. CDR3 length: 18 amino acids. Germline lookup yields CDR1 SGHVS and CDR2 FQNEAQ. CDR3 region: CASSLVTAWDRAGYEQYF. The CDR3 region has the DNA TGTGCCAGCAGCTTAGTAACGGCATGGGACAGGGCGGGCTACGAGCAGTACTTC.

The CDR3 loop is CASSQGAINTGELFF. In DNA, the CDR3 is TGCGCCAGCAGCCAAGGAGCCATTAACACCGGGGAGCTGTTTTTT. This chain joins TRBV4-3 and TRBJ2-2; unclear D gene. The CDR3 is made up of 15 amino acids. CDR1 and CDR2 (germline): LGHNA, YSLEER. V lost 1 base, J lost 2 bases, and 8 bases lay in between.

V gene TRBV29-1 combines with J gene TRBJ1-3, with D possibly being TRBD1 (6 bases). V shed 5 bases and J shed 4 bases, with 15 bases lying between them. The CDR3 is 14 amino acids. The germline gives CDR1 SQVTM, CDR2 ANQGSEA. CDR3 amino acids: CSVYTGTLGNTIYF. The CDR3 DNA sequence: TGCAGCGTTTACACCGGGACACTCGGAAACACCATATATTTT. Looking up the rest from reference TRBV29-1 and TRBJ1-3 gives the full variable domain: SAVISQKPSRDICQRGTSLTIQCQVDSQVTMMFWYRQQPGQSLTLIATANQGSEATYESGFVIDKFPISRPNLTFSTLTVSNMSPEDSSIYLCSVYTGTLGNTIYFGEGSWLTVV.

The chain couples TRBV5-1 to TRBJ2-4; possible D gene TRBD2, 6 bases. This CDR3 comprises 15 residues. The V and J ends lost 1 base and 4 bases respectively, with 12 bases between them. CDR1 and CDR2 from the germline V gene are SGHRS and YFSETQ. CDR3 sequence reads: CASSLSSSAKNIQYF. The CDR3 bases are TGCGCCAGCAGCTTGTCTTCTAGCGCAAAAAACATTCAGTACTTC.

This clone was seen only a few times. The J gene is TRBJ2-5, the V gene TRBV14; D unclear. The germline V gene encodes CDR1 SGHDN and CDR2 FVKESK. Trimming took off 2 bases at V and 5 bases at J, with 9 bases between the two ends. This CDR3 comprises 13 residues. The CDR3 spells CASSQTQGETQYF. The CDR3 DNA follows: TGTGCCAGCAGCCAAACCCAAGGGGAGACCCAGTACTTC.

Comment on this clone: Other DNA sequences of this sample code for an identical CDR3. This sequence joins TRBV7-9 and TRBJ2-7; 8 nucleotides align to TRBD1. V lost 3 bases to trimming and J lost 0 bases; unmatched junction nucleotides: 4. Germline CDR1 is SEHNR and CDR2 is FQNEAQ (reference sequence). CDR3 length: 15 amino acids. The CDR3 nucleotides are TGTGCCAGCAGCTTTCGACAGGGGAGCTCCTACGAGCAGTACTTC. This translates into CASSFRQGSSYEQYF.

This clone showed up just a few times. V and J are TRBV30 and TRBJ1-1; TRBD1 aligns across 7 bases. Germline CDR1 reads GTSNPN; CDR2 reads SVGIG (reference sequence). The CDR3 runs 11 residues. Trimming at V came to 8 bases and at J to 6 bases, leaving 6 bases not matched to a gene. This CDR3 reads CATTGSSEAFF. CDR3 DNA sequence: TGTGCCACGACAGGGTCATCTGAAGCTTTCTTT.

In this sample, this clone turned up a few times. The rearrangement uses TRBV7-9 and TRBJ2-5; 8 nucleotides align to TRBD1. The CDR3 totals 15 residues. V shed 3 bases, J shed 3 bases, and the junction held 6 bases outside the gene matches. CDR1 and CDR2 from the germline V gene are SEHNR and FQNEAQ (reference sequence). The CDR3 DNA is TGTGCCAGCAGCTTTTCCCGACAGGGGAAAGAGACCCAGTACTTC. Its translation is CASSFSRQGKETQYF.

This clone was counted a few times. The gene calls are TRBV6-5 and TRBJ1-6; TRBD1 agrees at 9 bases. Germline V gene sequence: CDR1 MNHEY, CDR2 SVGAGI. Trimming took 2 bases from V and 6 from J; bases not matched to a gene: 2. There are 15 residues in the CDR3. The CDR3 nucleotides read TGTGCCAGCAGTTACGGACAGGGGCCTAATTCACCCCTCCACTTT. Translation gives CASSYGQGPNSPLHF.

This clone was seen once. As DNA, the CDR3 is TGTGCCAGCAGCCAACGGACAGTGGGTTATCAGCCCCAGCATTTT. This encodes CASSQRTVGYQPQHF. The chain links TRBV7-2 to TRBJ1-5; possible D gene TRBD1, 6 bases. The CDR3 runs to 15 residues. CDR1 SGHTA and CDR2 FQGNSA come from the germline V gene. V dropped 5 bases and J dropped 5 bases, with 16 bases sitting between them.

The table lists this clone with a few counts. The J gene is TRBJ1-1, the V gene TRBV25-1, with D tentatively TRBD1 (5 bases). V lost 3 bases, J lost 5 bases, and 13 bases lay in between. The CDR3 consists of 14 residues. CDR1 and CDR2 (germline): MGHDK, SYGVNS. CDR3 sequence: CASSDGGVGTEAFF. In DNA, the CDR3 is TGTGCCAGCAGTGATGGGGGAGTAGGAACTGAAGCTTTCTTT.